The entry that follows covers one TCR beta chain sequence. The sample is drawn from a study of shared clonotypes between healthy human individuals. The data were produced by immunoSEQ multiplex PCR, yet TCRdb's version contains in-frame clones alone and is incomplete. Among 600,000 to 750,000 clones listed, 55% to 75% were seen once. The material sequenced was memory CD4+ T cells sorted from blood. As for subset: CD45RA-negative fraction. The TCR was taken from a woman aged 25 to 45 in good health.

This chain's CDR3 is CASSYQGDQPQHF. The CDR3 DNA follows: TGTGCCAGCAGCTACCAGGGAGATCAGCCCCAGCATTTT. The chain combines TRBV7-6 with TRBJ1-5; perhaps TRBD1 as D (5 bases). CDR1 is SGHVS and CDR2 is FNYEAQ in the germline V gene. The CDR3 contains 13 residues. V was trimmed by 4 bases and J by 5 bases, leaving 9 bases between them.